This T cell receptor beta chain was captured in a study of cytomegalovirus exposure and HLA in healthy donors (dated by TCRdb to the late 2010s). Regarding the research as a whole: An earlier analysis of 587 of the donors reported more than 250 Gb of sequence data and around 120 million unique TCR beta sequences from some 180 million T cells. Approximately 310 gigabases of sequencing data and approximately 93 million unique TCR sequences were included in an early release covering about 600 HLA-typed donors. The genetic ancestry cluster associated with self-reported Caucasian donors included around 76% of the roughly 360 genotyped donors. The aim of the study was to test whether cataloging public T cell receptors could identify signatures of past pathogen exposure. The T cell repertoires of around 730 subjects were profiled by immunosequencing and related to cytomegalovirus serostatus. A separate validation cohort of 100 to 150 different subjects was used in addition to the 666-subject first cohort. To predict cytomegalovirus infection status, the study brought together high-throughput TCR immunosequencing, statistical association of individual TCRs with disease status, and machine learning. To study patterns of TCR occurrence, a later analysis re-analyzed previously published TCR beta repertoires from around 660 donors and added high-resolution HLA genotyping. Rather than drawing on any new phenotypic data, the later analysis identified candidate immune exposures from TCR beta sequences and the way those sequences occurred across donors. To decide whether each TCR beta V gene segment behaved as functional or pseudogenic, an earlier analysis of nearly 600 of the donors relied on high-throughput TCR beta sequencing. Donor age, sex, ethnicity and CMV serostatus were collected together with the repertoire data. Genome-wide SNP genotypes for about 55% of the 666 donors were used in a later genetic analysis, which treated that subset as a discovery cohort. All discovery cohort repertoires had been generated using a single sequencing platform. HLA typing covered class I and class II loci at four-digit resolution. The number of typed donors differed by locus: roughly 620-630 for A, B, C, DRB1 and DQB1; about 520 for DQA1; about 600 for DPA1; and about 450 for DPB1. Roughly 5 DR-DQ haplotypes were handled as single units for association and clustering, since linkage in the cohort was strong. Across some 400 genotyped donors of the cohort, an average of 235,054 unique TCR beta nucleotide sequences per donor were sequenced, and 15% to 20% of those sequences were non-productive. Study-wide conclusions, independent of this receptor: When HLA alleles, especially DR and DQ, strongly co-occurred, attributing TCR associations to individual alleles was difficult. The authors suggested that the approach could potentially be extended to other disease states and immunological phenotypes. Roughly uniform sequencing depth across donors was assumed in presence/absence analyses, although this assumption may not hold. Only TCR beta chains were sequenced in this cohort, and the absence of alpha or paired-chain data limited detectable features. CMV serostatus was the only immune exposure information available for the cohort. In a later analysis, HLA-associated TCR beta chains were found to be more clonally expanded and to have lower generation probabilities than equally common non-associated chains. Cytomegalovirus status was reported to be diagnosed by the classifier with high specificity and sensitivity in both the original and validation cohorts. An association between a missense DCLRE1C variant and V-gene and J-gene trimming of TCR beta chains was found in a later genetic analysis and replicated in an independent cohort. Correlated functional status among segregating V segments might be attributable to linkage disequilibrium, but an unknown experimental factor could not be ruled out. The study listed 164 TCR beta chains as associated with cytomegalovirus. Because counts were too low, about 15 rarely observed V segments, including chromosome 9 orphons, were left out of the earlier analysis of about 500 of the donors. In vitro tests confirmed that three of the cytomegalovirus-associated TCR beta chains recognize cytomegalovirus antigens. Compared with the roughly 670-donor mean, donors in an Asian-associated ancestry cluster had fewer N-insertions in productive TCRs, according to a later genetic analysis. The sequencing pipeline was judged likely to have produced a cluster of highly shared sequence variants as a technical artifact. A further reported finding was that TCR beta sequences accurately predicted the HLA-A and HLA-B alleles for most subjects in the first cohort. HLA typing was unavailable for some donors at each locus, so association tests used only the typed subset. An earlier analysis of approximately 540 of the donors showed that most TCR beta V segments appeared in productive rearrangements either about 87% or about 30% of the time, which broadly matched IMGT annotations. In a later analysis, most CMV-associated TCR beta chains were found to appear HLA-restricted, with HLA associations seemingly driven largely by CMV exposure. Several of the top co-occurrence clusters appeared to be linked to parvovirus B19, influenza, CMV and Epstein-Barr virus, according to a later analysis. A later analysis found that TCR association rates varied across HLA loci, with DRB1 alleles showing the most associated TCRs and HLA-C alleles the fewest. Some IMGT-functional V segments, including TRBV6-2 and TRBV6-3, could not be distinguished by the 87-base-pair reads and were therefore excluded. A later analysis associated 15,000 to 20,000 TCR beta sequences with specific HLA alleles at a false discovery rate of 0.05. Across donors, most TCR sequences were observed very rarely, whereas some public TCRs were present in many individuals.

The cohort consisted of 650 to 850 healthy bone marrow donors. Cohort members were all nominally healthy when sampled, although unrecorded immune exposures were likely present. The donor tested CMV seronegative, placing the donor among the 350 to 400 seronegative members of the cohort. Every donor gave a peripheral blood sample, and the peripheral blood mononuclear cells from that sample were used for TCR beta sequencing. Genomic DNA was extracted from the blood cell samples with the Qiagen DNeasy Blood Extraction Kit. The library came from the immunoSEQ multiplex PCR assay. A mixture of 60 forward primers for TCR Vbeta segments and 13 reverse primers for TCR Jbeta segments was used in the multiplex PCR. Amplification of the CDR3 region of rearranged TCR beta genes was performed with a multiplex PCR assay on genomic DNA. The amplified TCR beta libraries were sequenced on the Illumina HiSeq System as 87-base-pair reads. For the original study's pipeline: A later analysis tallied about 77 million unique TCR beta chains across the roughly 610 repertoires, and about 10 million of those chains were shared by two or more donors. Raw reads were error-corrected and collapsed into unique sequences with a nearest-neighbor algorithm that merged closely related sequences to remove PCR and sequencing errors. Alignment of CDR3 sequences to IMGT reference sequences was used to assign V, D and J gene segments. For a sequence to be retained, at least a six-nucleotide match to both a V gene segment and a J gene segment was required. A rearrangement was called productive if the CDR3 had no stop codons and remained in frame with V and J, and every other rearrangement was called non-productive. Following IMGT convention, CDR3 was defined as the stretch from the second conserved V-encoded cysteine to the conserved J-encoded phenylalanine. The earlier analysis of approximately 590 of the donors excluded any sequence lacking an unambiguous match to a single V gene segment. An earlier analysis of roughly 590 of the donors called V segments functional above 56.7% productive rearrangements and segregating when the between-donor standard deviation exceeded 5%. A statistical classification framework was developed to diagnose cytomegalovirus status using the catalog of TCR beta chain sequences. A later analysis assigned V and J genes by comparing TCR nucleotide sequences with IMGT/GENE-DB human TR gene sequences. Using the TCRdist pipeline, a later analysis assigned CDR3 sequences along with most-parsimonious VDJ recombination scenarios. In a later analysis, every TCR beta chain was defined by the combination of its CDR3 amino acid sequence and its V-gene family, and reads without a unique V-gene family were dropped. In a later analysis, 550 to 650 highly shared, low-generation-probability nucleotide sequences were removed to address suspected cross-contamination and a sequencing artifact. For each public chain, a later analysis derived a clonal expansion index from normalized ranks of inferred template counts within each repertoire. In a later analysis, generation probabilities were computed with a VDJ recombination model fitted to out-of-frame rearrangements, and the resulting probabilities were checked against IGoR. In a later analysis, hypergeometric tests were used to score TCR-TCR, TCR-HLA and TCR-CMV co-occurrence, with a repertoire-size bias correction applied to TCR pairs. In a later analysis, false discovery rates were estimated by permuting HLA or CMV assignments 20 times. In a later analysis, co-occurring TCRs were grouped with DBSCAN, and TCRdist sequence similarity was added when clustering was performed within HLA-allele-positive subsets. For co-occurrence clustering, repertoires with fewer than 30,000 or more than 120,000 public chains were excluded, along with roughly 5 repertoires with anomalous nucleotide sharing. Sourced from immuneACCESS, this table was stored by TCRdb with only in-frame sequences that have V and J called. A share of the clones is absent; for the studies checked, an unresolved V gene accounts for under half, and the remainder has no known explanation. The V and J calls and clone size are taken from that table; D and trimming were inferred from the DNA. Across this sample there are around 200,000 clones, with 82% seen only once. The leading ten clones occupy 0.58% of the sample.

With regard to this clone: This clone's antigen is unknown. Nothing much larger sits one base from this clone, and base qualities are not available.

The germline V gene sets CDR1 to SGHRS and CDR2 to YFSETQ. Spanning cysteine to phenylalanine, the CDR3 consists of 16 amino acids. Here the CDR3 DNA is all that survives: 48 bases in frame from base 1. The germline V and J ends show losses of 2 bases and 3 bases respectively, and no gene match explains 6 bases of the junction. This TCR derives from a middle-aged woman in good health and CMV-seronegative. In this chain, TRBV5-1 is recombined with TRBJ2-3; TRBD2 agrees with 10 junctional bases. Specimen: PBMCs. CDR3 region: CASSLPSGGFTDTQYF. At the DNA level, the sequence is TGCGCCAGCAGCTTACCTAGCGGGGGCTTTACAGATACGCAGTATTTT.